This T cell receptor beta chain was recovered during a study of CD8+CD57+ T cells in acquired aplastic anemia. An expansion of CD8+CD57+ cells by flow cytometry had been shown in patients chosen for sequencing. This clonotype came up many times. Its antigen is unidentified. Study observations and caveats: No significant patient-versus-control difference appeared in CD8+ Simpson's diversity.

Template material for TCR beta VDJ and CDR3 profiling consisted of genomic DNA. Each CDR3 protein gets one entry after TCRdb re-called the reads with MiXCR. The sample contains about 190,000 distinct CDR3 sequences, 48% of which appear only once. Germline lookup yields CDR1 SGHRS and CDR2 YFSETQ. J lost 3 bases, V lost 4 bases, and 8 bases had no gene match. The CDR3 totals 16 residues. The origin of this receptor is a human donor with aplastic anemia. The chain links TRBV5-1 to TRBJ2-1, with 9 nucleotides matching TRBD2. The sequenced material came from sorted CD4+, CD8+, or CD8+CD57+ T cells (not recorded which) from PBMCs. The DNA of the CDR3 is TGCGCCAGCAGCACCACTAGCGGGTGGGACTACAATGAGCAGTTCTTC. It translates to CASSTTSGWDYNEQFF.